These T cell receptor beta chains were read from a single sample in a study of T cells after yellow fever vaccination. MiXCR was run by TCRdb on the 5' RACE reads, yielding one entry per CDR3 protein. Counted here are about 360,000 distinct CDR3 sequences, under 7.5% occurring once; the ten biggest clones make up 15%. Here the sequenced sample was PBMCs, taken 5 days after the yellow fever booster vaccination. These receptors originate from a man aged 25-45 years who received the YFV17D yellow fever vaccine. CDR3s include the opening cysteine and the closing phenylalanine or tryptophan. D genes are given only for firm matches. Rows give clone size only sometimes, using once, few, many, or a class for an expanded clone.

len	v_gene	j_gene	abundance	d_gene	CDR3aa	CDR3nt
15	TRBV9	TRBJ2-3	few	.	CASNAGETSTDTQYF	TGTGCCAGCAACGCCGGCGAGACTAGCACAGATACGCAGTATTTT
13	TRBV19	TRBJ2-1	.	.	CASSSRDDNEQFF	TGTGCCAGTAGTAGCCGGGATGACAATGAGCAGTTCTTC
16	TRBV10-3	TRBJ2-3	few	TRBD2	CAISPGSGKMTDTQYF	TGTGCCATCAGCCCAGGTAGCGGGAAGATGACAGATACGCAGTATTTT
15	TRBV7-9	TRBJ2-3	few	.	CASSLAGPTADTQYF	TGTGCCAGCAGCTTAGCAGGGCCGACAGCAGATACGCAGTATTTT
14	TRBV12-3/TRBV12-4	TRBJ2-2	few	TRBD2	CASSLGLADGELFF	TGTGCCAGCAGTTTAGGACTAGCAGACGGGGAGCTGTTTTTT
13	TRBV20-1	TRBJ2-1	many	.	CSACLSSYNEQFF	TGCAGTGCTTGCCTTAGCTCCTACAATGAGCAGTTCTTC
13	TRBV29-1	TRBJ2-6	few	.	CSAAGSGANVLTF	TGCAGCGCGGCAGGGAGTGGGGCCAACGTCCTGACTTTC
13	TRBV19	TRBJ1-2	many	.	CASSRTRNYGYTF	TGTGCCAGTAGTCGGACAAGAAACTATGGCTACACCTTC
14	TRBV5-6	TRBJ2-7	.	TRBD2	CASSFGTNSYEQYF	TGTGCCAGCAGCTTCGGGACTAACTCCTACGAGCAGTACTTC
15	TRBV18	TRBJ2-1	many	.	CASSPPLGSYNEQFF	TGTGCCAGCTCACCACCGTTGGGGTCCTACAATGAGCAGTTCTTC
19	TRBV6-5	TRBJ2-4	many	TRBD2	CASSYSKARGGLAGYIQYF	TGTGCCAGCAGTTACTCGAAGGCCAGGGGGGGACTAGCGGGATACATTCAGTACTTC
14	TRBV20-1	TRBJ1-3	few	.	CSARYQGFGNTIYF	TGCAGTGCTAGATACCAGGGGTTTGGAAACACCATATATTTT
19	TRBV7-2	TRBJ1-1	few	TRBD1	CASSFAPMTGSVLKTEAFF	TGTGCCAGCAGCTTCGCTCCTATGACAGGGTCGGTCTTGAAAACTGAAGCTTTCTTT
16	TRBV27	TRBJ1-4	.	.	CASSPGVRGPNEKLFF	TGTGCCAGCAGCCCAGGGGTGAGGGGACCTAATGAAAAACTGTTTTTT
13	TRBV7-6	TRBJ2-7	.	.	CASSLGFDYEQYF	TGTGCCAGCAGCTTAGGGTTCGACTACGAGCAGTACTTC
16	TRBV7-8	TRBJ2-3	.	TRBD2	CASRQGVAGESDTQYF	TGTGCCAGCAGACAAGGGGTAGCGGGAGAATCAGATACGCAGTATTTT